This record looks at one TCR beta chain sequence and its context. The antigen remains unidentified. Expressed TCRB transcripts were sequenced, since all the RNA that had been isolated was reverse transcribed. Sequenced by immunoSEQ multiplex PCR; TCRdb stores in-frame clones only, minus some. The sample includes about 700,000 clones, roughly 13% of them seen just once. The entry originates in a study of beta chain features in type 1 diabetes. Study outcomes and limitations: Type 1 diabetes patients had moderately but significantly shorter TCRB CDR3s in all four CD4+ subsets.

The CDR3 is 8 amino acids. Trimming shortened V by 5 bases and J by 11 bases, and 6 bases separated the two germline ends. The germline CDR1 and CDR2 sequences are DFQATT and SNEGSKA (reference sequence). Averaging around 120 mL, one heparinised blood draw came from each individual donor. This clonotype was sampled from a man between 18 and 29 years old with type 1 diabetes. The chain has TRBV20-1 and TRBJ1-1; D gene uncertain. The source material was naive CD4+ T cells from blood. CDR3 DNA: TGCAGTGCTCGCGGGGCTTTCTTT. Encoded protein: CSARGAFF.